These T cell receptor beta chains were read from a single sample in a study of Ad26.COV2.S vaccination and SARS-CoV-2 variants. This table comes from immunoSEQ multiplex PCR, and its TCRdb copy is limited to in-frame clones, with some not included. The profile shows 300,000 to 400,000 clones, around 89% of them singletons. The material was peripheral blood, obtained in a trial of Ad26.COV2.S vaccine versus placebo. The receptors derive from a person aged 18-60 years who received the Ad26.COV2.S COVID-19 vaccine or a placebo. CDR3s include the opening cysteine and the closing phenylalanine or tryptophan. D genes are given only for firm matches. Clone size is shown for a subset of rows, as once, few, many or a class of expanded clone.

d_gene,j_gene,v_gene,abundance,CDR3nt,CDR3aa
-,TRBJ2-5,TRBV7-3,-,TGTGCCAGCAGCTTAACGGGGCTAGCGATCGGGTCCCAGTACTTC,CASSLTGLAIGSQYF
-,TRBJ2-7,TRBV29-1,-,TGCAGCGTCCGGCCCAGCTCCTACGAGCAGTACTTC,CSVRPSSYEQYF
-,TRBJ2-3,TRBV6-5,-,TGTGCCAGCAGTTACTCTCCCCGGGATACGCAGTATTTT,CASSYSPRDTQYF
-,TRBJ1-2,TRBV7-8,-,TGTGCCAGCAGCCCCAGGGATGCTAACTATGGCTACACCTTC,CASSPRDANYGYTF
-,TRBJ2-2,TRBV10-3,-,TGTGCCATCAGAGGACGGTCTACGAACACCGGGGAGCTGTTTTTT,CAIRGRSTNTGELFF
TRBD2,TRBJ2-1,TRBV4-3,-,TGCGCCAGCAGCAGACGACTAGCGACTTACAATGAGCAGTTCTTC,CASSRRLATYNEQFF
-,TRBJ2-5,TRBV9,-,TGTGCCAGCAGCGTTGGATGGGGGCGGGAGACCCAGTACTTC,CASSVGWGRETQYF
TRBD2,TRBJ2-7,TRBV27,-,TGTGCCAGCAGAGCGGGGGTCCCTTACGAGCAGTACTTC,CASRAGVPYEQYF
-,TRBJ1-3,TRBV15,-,TGTGCCACCAGGGAATCTCTGACCTCTGGAAACACCATATATTTT,CATRESLTSGNTIYF
-,TRBJ2-7,TRBV6-5,once,TGTGCCAGCAGTCGAGGCCCCGGGTTGGGCGAGCAGTACTTC,CASSRGPGLGEQYF
-,TRBJ2-3,TRBV5-6,-,TGTGCCAGCAGCTTGACCCCAGATACGCAGTATTTT,CASSLTPDTQYF
TRBD1,TRBJ2-1,TRBV5-1,-,TGCGCCAGCAGCTTGGAGCAGGGGGCGGGGTCGTATGAGCAGTTCTTC,CASSLEQGAGSYEQFF
-,TRBJ1-2,TRBV5-4,once,TGTGCCAGCAAGACGGGCGGGACACCTTATGAGGGCTACACCTTC,CASKTGGTPYEGYTF
-,TRBJ2-3,TRBV4-3,-,TGCGCCAGCAGCCAAGATCAGGTGGATACGCAGTATTTT,CASSQDQVDTQYF
TRBD1,TRBJ2-3,TRBV5-1,-,TGCGCCAGCAGCCCGGACAGGGGCACAGATACGCAGTATTTT,CASSPDRGTDTQYF
-,TRBJ2-5,TRBV7-2,-,TGTGCCAGCAGCAAAGGAGCACTGTACGACAGCCAAGAGACCCAGTACTTC,CASSKGALYDSQETQYF
TRBD1,TRBJ1-1,TRBV19,-,TGTGCCAGTCCCGGGACAGGCCTGAAGCCTGAAGCTTTCTTT,CASPGTGLKPEAFF
-,TRBJ1-5,TRBV28,-,TGTGCCAGCAGTTATCCCCCTTCGCAGCCCCAGCATTTT,CASSYPPSQPQHF
-,TRBJ1-4,TRBV18,-,TGTGCCAGCTCACCAACGACAACTAATGAAAAACTGTTTTTT,CASSPTTTNEKLFF
-,TRBJ2-7,TRBV7-9,-,TGTGCCAGCAGCGCTATTCAGACACTCTCCTACGAGCAGTACTTC,CASSAIQTLSYEQYF
-,TRBJ2-2,TRBV6-2/TRBV6-3,-,TGTGCCAGCAGTGGGCTAGCAGTTACCGGGGAGCTGTTTTTT,CASSGLAVTGELFF
-,TRBJ1-1,TRBV7-9,-,TGTGCCAGCAGCTTCCAGTCGAACACTGAAGCTTTCTTT,CASSFQSNTEAFF
-,TRBJ2-7,TRBV6-5,-,TGTGCCAGCAGACCCTTACGTTTGGGTTACGAGCAGTACTTC,CASRPLRLGYEQYF
TRBD1,TRBJ1-2,TRBV5-4,-,TGTGCCAGCAGCGTGGTCGGACAGGGGGACCGCGGCTACACCTTC,CASSVVGQGDRGYTF
TRBD1,TRBJ2-7,TRBV7-3,-,TGTGCCAGCAGCTTAGGGGACAGGGTTGTTTCCTACGAGCAGTACTTC,CASSLGDRVVSYEQYF
-,TRBJ2-3,TRBV7-9,-,TGTGCCAGCAGCTTTGAACAGGGATTGCCAGATACGCAGTATTTT,CASSFEQGLPDTQYF
TRBD1,TRBJ2-3,TRBV30,-,TGTGCCTGGATCATGGGACAGGAGACAGATACGCAGTATTTT,CAWIMGQETDTQYF
-,TRBJ2-7,TRBV10-3,-,TGTGCCATCGCATTGTCAGGGGCCTACGAGCAGTACTTC,CAIALSGAYEQYF
-,TRBJ1-3,TRBV30,-,TGTGCCTGGACAGGAGATTCGTATGGAAACACCATATATTTT,CAWTGDSYGNTIYF
TRBD1,TRBJ2-3,TRBV7-9,once,TGTGCCAGCAGCTTATACAGGGGAACGGATACGCAGTATTTT,CASSLYRGTDTQYF
-,TRBJ2-1,TRBV7-8,-,TGTGCCAGCAGCTTAGTAAAGACCCTCTCCTACAATGAGCAGTTCTTC,CASSLVKTLSYNEQFF
-,TRBJ2-5,TRBV27,-,TGTGCCAGCAGACCGGGACACCAAGAGACCCAGTACTTC,CASRPGHQETQYF
-,TRBJ1-2,TRBV7-6,-,TGTGCCAGCAGCCCATCCGACAGATCCTATGGCTACACCTTC,CASSPSDRSYGYTF
TRBD1,TRBJ1-2,TRBV30,few,TGTGCCTGGGATAACAGGGGGCGAGACTATGGCTACACCTTC,CAWDNRGRDYGYTF
TRBD2,TRBJ2-1,TRBV11-3,-,TGTGCCAGCAGTTCGAATCAGGGACTAGCGGGAACCGGTGAGCAGTTCTTC,CASSSNQGLAGTGEQFF
TRBD1,TRBJ1-2,TRBV9,-,TGTGCCAGCAGCGTAGCTCCAGGGGGCGGGGGTAACTATGGCTACACCTTC,CASSVAPGGGGNYGYTF
TRBD1,TRBJ1-6,TRBV30,-,TGTGCCTGGAGTTCGGGACAGGGTTTTAATTCACCCCTCCACTTT,CAWSSGQGFNSPLHF
-,TRBJ2-7,TRBV6-5,-,TGTGCCAGCAACATCCACGAGCAGTACTTC,CASNIHEQYF
-,TRBJ2-2,TRBV6-5,-,TGTGCCAGCAGAAGACAAACTAGCCTGGCCGGGGAGCTGTTTTTT,CASRRQTSLAGELFF
TRBD1,TRBJ2-7,TRBV12-5,-,TGTGCTAGTGGTTTGTGGGACAGCGCCTACGAGCAGTACTTC,CASGLWDSAYEQYF
TRBD2,TRBJ2-5,TRBV6-5,-,TGTGCCAGCAGAAAGCGGGGTCAAGAGACCCAGTACTTC,CASRKRGQETQYF
TRBD1,TRBJ2-7,TRBV10-3,-,TGTGCCATCAGTGGGGGCACAGGGGTTCCCTTTGACCAGTACTTC,CAISGGTGVPFDQYF
TRBD1,TRBJ1-2,TRBV6-6,-,TGTGCCAGCAGTTACTCCGACAGGGGCGATGGCTACACCTTC,CASSYSDRGDGYTF
-,TRBJ2-1,TRBV5-6,-,TGTGCCAGCAGGGGGGTGACGAGCGAGCAGTTCTTC,CASRGVTSEQFF
-,TRBJ2-5,TRBV7-9,-,TGTGCCAGCAGCTTAGTCTTAGGGCAGCAAGAGACCCAGTACTTC,CASSLVLGQQETQYF
-,TRBJ1-5,TRBV19,-,TGTGCCAGTACTCAGAAACATAGCAATCAGCCCCAGCATTTT,CASTQKHSNQPQHF
-,TRBJ2-3,TRBV5-6,-,TGTGCCAGCAGCTCTCTGGGAAACAGGGTAGATACGCAGTATTTT,CASSSLGNRVDTQYF
TRBD1,TRBJ2-7,TRBV18,-,TGTGCCAGCTCATCCGGGACAGGGGTTTCCCCCGAGCAGTACTTC,CASSSGTGVSPEQYF
-,TRBJ2-3,TRBV10-3,once,TGTGCCATCAGTGTTGGAGGGATTGATTTAGATACGCAGTATTTT,CAISVGGIDLDTQYF
-,TRBJ1-6,TRBV7-2,-,TGTGCCAGCAGCTTAGAGGGTAGCCGGAGAAGGTCACCCCTCCACTTT,CASSLEGSRRRSPLHF
-,TRBJ1-5,TRBV7-3,-,TGTGCCAGCAGCTTGGCAGGGGAGTATCAGCCCCAGCATTTT,CASSLAGEYQPQHF
TRBD2,TRBJ2-2,TRBV2,-,TGTGCCAGCAGTGATTCTAGCGGGAGATTTACCGGGGAGCTGTTTTTT,CASSDSSGRFTGELFF
-,TRBJ2-7,TRBV29-1,few,TGCAGCGTAGATCAACGGAAGGGAAGGTCCTACGAGCAGTACTTC,CSVDQRKGRSYEQYF